This T cell receptor (beta chain) was identified in a study of cytomegalovirus exposure and HLA in healthy donors. This CDR3 contains 14 residues. V lost 1 base and J 4 bases, leaving 9 bases between the germline ends. Germline CDR1 reads SGHDN; CDR2 reads FVKESK. Both 60 Vbeta primers and 13 Jbeta primers went into the PCR. The repertoire was sequenced with immunoSEQ multiplex PCR; TCRdb's copy has only in-frame clones and lacks some. Here the sample spans approximately 180,000 clones, about 79% being singletons. This TCR came from a man aged 35-49 years in good health and CMV-seropositive. Input material: PBMCs. The chain combines TRBV14 with TRBJ2-3; perhaps TRBD2 as D (6 bases). CDR3 sequence (DNA): TGTGCCAGCAGCCAAGGACTAGTTCCAGATACGCAGTATTTT. It encodes CASSQGLVPDTQYF.